Described below is a single TCR beta chain sequence and its context. Its antigen is currently unknown. CDR3 regions were amplified by Arm-PCR using iRepertoire HTBI primers to build TCR beta libraries. One entry per CDR3 protein results from TCRdb running MiXCR on the multiplex PCR reads. The table lists some 330,000 distinct CDR3 sequences, roughly 25% of them singletons. These data originate in a study of regulatory T cells in long-lasting Graves disease. Study-level points and caveats: Shared public clonotypes totalled 2,741 in persistent patients, compared with 966 in new patients.

V lost 3 bases, J lost 9 bases, and 10 bases lay in between. The CDR3 covers 12 residues. Looked up from germline, CDR1 is SGDLS and CDR2 is YYNGEE. Time point noted: persistent/refractory GD, antithyroid drugs over 5 years with positive TRAb. Isolated PBMC RNA provided the starting material for the TCR library. Patients of an endocrinology department in Xi'an, China, were included. This receptor was identified in a middle-aged woman with Graves disease. The specimen comprised peripheral blood mononuclear cells (PBMCs), sampled when the disease was refractory, from a patient treated with antithyroid drugs. V is TRBV9 and J is TRBJ1-5; no clear D. Written as DNA, the CDR3 is TGTGCCAGCAGCGCGGAGGTGGGGCCCCAGCATTTT. Protein product: CASSAEVGPQHF.